This TCR beta chain was obtained from a study of identical twins. Study conclusions and caveats: Monozygotic twins shared more out-of-frame TCR alpha than recombination models predicted. With beta out-of-frame sequences, excess sharing by twins was weaker.

Regarding this clonotype: The antigen is undetermined.

Template switching, a step in the protocol, added a universal primer site, and cDNA carried unique molecular identifiers. TCRdb reprocessed the 5' RACE reads with MiXCR, giving one entry per CDR3 protein. Here the sample spans some 900,000 distinct CDR3 sequences, 9% to 15% being singletons. These data were also reused for a study on yellow fever vaccine responses in identical twins.

This clonotype was obtained from a young woman in good health. The sample comprised PBMCs.

CDR3 sequence: CASSPGLAGVIITYEQYF. Here the CDR3 DNA reads TGTGCCAGCAGCCCTGGACTAGCGGGAGTGATTATAACCTACGAGCAGTACTTC. The chain recombines TRBV28 with TRBJ2-7; 13 bases agree with TRBD2. With 6 bases clipped from V and 2 bases from J, the junction kept 13 bases outside the gene matches. CDR1 and CDR2 from the germline V gene are MDHEN and SYDVKM. The length of the CDR3 is 18 residues.